This T cell receptor beta chain is from a study of cytomegalovirus exposure and HLA in healthy donors (TCRdb year 2017). General notes on the study: According to a later analysis, the 120 or so validation repertoires were produced on the same platform as the roughly 700 repertoires of the first cohort. The study aimed to test whether signatures of past pathogen exposure could be identified by cataloging public T cell receptors. Besides the first cohort of 666 subjects, a separate validation cohort made up of 120 different subjects was used. The study combined high-throughput TCR immunosequencing, statistical association of individual TCRs with disease status, and machine learning to predict cytomegalovirus infection status. What the work shows at the level of the full study, not this receptor alone: Across donors, most TCR sequences were observed very rarely, whereas some public TCRs were present in many individuals. The classifier was reported to diagnose cytomegalovirus status with high specificity and sensitivity in both the original cohort and the validation cohort. According to the authors, the approach could potentially be generalized to other disease states and immunological phenotypes. In vitro tests confirmed that a few of the cytomegalovirus-associated TCR beta chains recognize cytomegalovirus antigens. In a later analysis, TCRs clustered in the first cohort were found to also tend to co-occur in the approximately 110 validation repertoires, with approximately 95% of cluster scores above 0. The study gave a list of about 170 TCR beta chains associated with cytomegalovirus. The validation cohort had no HLA typing available for a later analysis, so co-occurrence within that cohort was assessed over all 110 or so repertoires.

The CDR1 and CDR2 encoded by the germline V gene are SNHLY and FYNNEI. The junction shows trimming of 6 bases on V and 2 bases on J, and the gene matches do not reach 7 bases of it. Spanning cysteine to phenylalanine, the CDR3 consists of 15 amino acids. Here the CDR3 DNA is all that survives: 45 bases in frame from base 1. Library construction relied on the immunoSEQ multiplex PCR assay. For the original study's pipeline: To diagnose cytomegalovirus status from the catalog of TCR beta chain sequences, a statistical classification framework was built. TCRdb re-hosts the immuneACCESS table, in-frame sequences only. Its copies lack some clones; in the studies checked, an unresolved V gene accounts for under half of them, and the cause for the rest is not known. The DNA gave D and trimming, while V, J and clone size come from that table. The sample includes hundreds of thousands of clones, with roughly 88% observed a single time. Under 0.9% of the sample is held by the ten biggest clonotypes.

The donors belonged to the validation cohort of about 120 subjects, which was separate from the approximately 680-subject first cohort. On this clone: What antigen it recognizes has not been identified. There are no base qualities to consult, and no much larger clone falls within one base.

Sequencing was carried out using PBMCs. The rearranged segments are TRBV2 and TRBJ2-7; TRBD1 fits 10 bases in the junction. This receptor was identified in a young woman in good health and CMV-seronegative. The encoded CDR3 is CASRPDRGPTYEQYF. The sequence in DNA is TGTGCCAGCAGGCCCGACAGGGGGCCAACCTACGAGCAGTACTTC.